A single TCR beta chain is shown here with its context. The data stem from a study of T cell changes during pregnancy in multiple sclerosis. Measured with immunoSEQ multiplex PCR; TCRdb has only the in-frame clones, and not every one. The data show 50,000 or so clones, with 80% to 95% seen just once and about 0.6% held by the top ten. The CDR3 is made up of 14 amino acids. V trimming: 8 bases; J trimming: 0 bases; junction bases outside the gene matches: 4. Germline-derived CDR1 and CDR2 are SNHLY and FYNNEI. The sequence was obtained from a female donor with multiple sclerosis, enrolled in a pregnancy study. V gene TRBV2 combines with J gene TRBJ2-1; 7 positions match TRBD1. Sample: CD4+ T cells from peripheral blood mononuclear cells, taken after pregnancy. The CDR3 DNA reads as TGTGCCAGCTCAGGGGGAAGCTCCTACAATGAGCAGTTCTTC. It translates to CASSGGSSYNEQFF.